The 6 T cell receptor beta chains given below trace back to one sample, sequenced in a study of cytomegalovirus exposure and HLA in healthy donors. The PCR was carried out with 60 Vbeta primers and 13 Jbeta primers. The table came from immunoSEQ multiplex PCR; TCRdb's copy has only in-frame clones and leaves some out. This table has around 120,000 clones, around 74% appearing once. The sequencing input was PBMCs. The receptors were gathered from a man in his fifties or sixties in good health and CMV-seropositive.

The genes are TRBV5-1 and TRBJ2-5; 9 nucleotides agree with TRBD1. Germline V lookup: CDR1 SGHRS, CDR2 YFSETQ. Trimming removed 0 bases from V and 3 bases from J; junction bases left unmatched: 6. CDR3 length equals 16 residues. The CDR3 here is CASSLGTGDREETQYF. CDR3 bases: TGCGCCAGCAGCTTGGGGACAGGGGATCGTGAAGAGACCCAGTACTTC. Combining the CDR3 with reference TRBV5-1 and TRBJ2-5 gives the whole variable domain KAGVTQTPRYLIKTRGQQVTLSCSPISGHRSVSWYQQTPGQGLQFLFEYFSETQRNKGNFPGRFSGRQFSNSRSEMNVSTLELGDSALYLCASSLGTGDREETQYFGPGTRLLVL.

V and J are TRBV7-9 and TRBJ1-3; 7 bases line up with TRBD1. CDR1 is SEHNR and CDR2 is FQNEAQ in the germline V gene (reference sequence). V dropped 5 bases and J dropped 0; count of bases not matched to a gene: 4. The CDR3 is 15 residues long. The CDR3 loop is CASSQNRGSGNTIYF. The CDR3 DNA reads TGTGCCAGCAGCCAGAACAGGGGCTCTGGAAACACCATATATTTT.

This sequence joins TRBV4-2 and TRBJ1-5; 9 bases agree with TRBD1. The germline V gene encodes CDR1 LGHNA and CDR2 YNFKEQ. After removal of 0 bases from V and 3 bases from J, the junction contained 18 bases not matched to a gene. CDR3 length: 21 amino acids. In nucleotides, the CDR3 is TGTGCCAGCAGCCAAGATCGCGCCCGGGACAGGGTTTTGGGCCCCAATCAGCCCCAGCATTTT. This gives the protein CASSQDRARDRVLGPNQPQHF.

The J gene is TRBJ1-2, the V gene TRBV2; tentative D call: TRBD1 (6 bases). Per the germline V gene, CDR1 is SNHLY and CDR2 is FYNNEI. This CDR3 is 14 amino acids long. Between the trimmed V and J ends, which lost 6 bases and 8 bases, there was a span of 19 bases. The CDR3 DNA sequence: TGTGCCAGCAGGGCAGGGGATGGGGCCCAGGGCTACACCTTC. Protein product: CASRAGDGAQGYTF.

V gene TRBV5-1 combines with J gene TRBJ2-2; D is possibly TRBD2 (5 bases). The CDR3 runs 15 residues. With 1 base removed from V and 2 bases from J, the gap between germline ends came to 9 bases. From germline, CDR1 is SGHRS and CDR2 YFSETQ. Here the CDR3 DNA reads TGCGCCAGCAGCTTGCTCGGGAACAACACCGGGGAGCTGTTTTTT. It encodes CASSLLGNNTGELFF.

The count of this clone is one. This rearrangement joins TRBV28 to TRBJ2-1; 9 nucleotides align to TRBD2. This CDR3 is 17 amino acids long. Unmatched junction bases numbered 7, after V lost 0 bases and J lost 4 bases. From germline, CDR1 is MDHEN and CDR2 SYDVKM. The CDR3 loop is CASSLWASGESYNEQFF. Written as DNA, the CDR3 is TGTGCCAGCAGTTTATGGGCTAGCGGGGAATCTTACAATGAGCAGTTCTTC.